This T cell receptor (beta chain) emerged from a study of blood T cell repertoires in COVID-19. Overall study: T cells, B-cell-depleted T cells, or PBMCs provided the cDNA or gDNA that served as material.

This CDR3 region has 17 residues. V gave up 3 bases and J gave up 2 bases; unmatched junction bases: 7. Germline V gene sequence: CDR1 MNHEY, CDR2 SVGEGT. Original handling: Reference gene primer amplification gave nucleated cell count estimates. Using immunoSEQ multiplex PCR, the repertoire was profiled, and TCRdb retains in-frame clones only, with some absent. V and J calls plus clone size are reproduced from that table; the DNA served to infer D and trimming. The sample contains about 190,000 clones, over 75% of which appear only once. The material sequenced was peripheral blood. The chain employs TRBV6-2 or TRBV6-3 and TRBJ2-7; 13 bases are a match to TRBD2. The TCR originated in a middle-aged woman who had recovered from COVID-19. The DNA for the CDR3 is TGTGCCAGCAGTTATGTTAAGGGACTAGCGGGAACCTACGAGCAGTACTTC. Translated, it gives CASSYVKGLAGTYEQYF.